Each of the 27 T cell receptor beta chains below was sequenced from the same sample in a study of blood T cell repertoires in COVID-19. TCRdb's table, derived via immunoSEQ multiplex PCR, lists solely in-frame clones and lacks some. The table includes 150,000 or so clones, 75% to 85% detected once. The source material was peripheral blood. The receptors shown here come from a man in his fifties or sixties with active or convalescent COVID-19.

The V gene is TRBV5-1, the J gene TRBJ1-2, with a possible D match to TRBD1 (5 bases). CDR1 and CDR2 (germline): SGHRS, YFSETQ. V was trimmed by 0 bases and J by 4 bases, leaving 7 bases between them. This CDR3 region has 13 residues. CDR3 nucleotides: TGCGCCAGCAGCTTGGACAGGACCTATGGCTACACCTTC. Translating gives CASSLDRTYGYTF.

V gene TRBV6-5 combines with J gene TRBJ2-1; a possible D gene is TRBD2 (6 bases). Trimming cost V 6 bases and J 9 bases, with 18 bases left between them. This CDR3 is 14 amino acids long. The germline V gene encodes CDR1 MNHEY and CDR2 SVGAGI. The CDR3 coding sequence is TGTGCCAGCAGCCCCACGCTGCGGAGGGGTGAGCAGTTCTTC. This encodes CASSPTLRRGEQFF.

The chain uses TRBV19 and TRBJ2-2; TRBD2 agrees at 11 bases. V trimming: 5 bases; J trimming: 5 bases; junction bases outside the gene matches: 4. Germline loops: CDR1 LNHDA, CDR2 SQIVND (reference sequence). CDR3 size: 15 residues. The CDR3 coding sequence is TGTGCCAGTAGTTCGGGACTAGCGGCAACCGGGGAGCTGTTTTTT. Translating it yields CASSSGLAATGELFF.

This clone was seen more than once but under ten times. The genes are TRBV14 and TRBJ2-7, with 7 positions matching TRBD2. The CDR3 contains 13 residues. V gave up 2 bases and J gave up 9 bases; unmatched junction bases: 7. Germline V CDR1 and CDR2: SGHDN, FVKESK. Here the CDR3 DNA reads TGTGCCAGCAGCCAATCACCGGGGGGTCTGCAGTACTTC. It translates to CASSQSPGGLQYF.

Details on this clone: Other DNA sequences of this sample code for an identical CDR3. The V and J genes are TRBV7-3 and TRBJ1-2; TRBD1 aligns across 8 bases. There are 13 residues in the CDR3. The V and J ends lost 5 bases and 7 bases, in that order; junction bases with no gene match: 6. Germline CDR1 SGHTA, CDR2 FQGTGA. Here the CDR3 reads CASSPSGGSGYTF. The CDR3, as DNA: TGTGCCAGCAGCCCCTCAGGGGGCAGTGGCTACACCTTC.

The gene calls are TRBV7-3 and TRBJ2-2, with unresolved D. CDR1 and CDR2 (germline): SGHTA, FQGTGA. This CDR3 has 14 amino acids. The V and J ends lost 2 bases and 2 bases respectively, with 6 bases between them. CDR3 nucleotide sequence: TGTGCCAGCAGCTTATTACTAAACACCGGGGAGCTGTTTTTT. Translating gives CASSLLLNTGELFF.

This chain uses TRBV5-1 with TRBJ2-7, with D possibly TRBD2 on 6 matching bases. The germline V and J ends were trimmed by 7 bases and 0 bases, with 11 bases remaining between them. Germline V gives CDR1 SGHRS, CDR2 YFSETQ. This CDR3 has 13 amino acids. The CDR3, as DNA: TGCGCCAGCTCCTGGGAGGCCTCCTACGAGCAGTACTTC. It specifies CASSWEASYEQYF.

CDR3 sequence reads: CSASRGRALETQYF. The CDR3 DNA is TGCAGTGCCAGTCGAGGGAGGGCCTTGGAGACCCAGTACTTC. The gene calls are TRBV20-1 and TRBJ2-5; 7 nucleotides line up with TRBD2. This CDR3 contains 14 residues. Germline CDR1 is DFQATT and CDR2 is SNEGSKA (reference sequence). Losses at the gene ends were 6 bases for V and 5 bases for J; bases not matched to a gene: 12.

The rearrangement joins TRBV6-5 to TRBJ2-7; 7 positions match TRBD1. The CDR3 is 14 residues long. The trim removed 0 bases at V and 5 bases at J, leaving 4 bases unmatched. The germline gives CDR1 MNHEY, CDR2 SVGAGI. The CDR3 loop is CASSYSNRGDEQYF. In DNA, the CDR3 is TGTGCCAGCAGTTACTCGAACAGGGGCGACGAGCAGTACTTC.

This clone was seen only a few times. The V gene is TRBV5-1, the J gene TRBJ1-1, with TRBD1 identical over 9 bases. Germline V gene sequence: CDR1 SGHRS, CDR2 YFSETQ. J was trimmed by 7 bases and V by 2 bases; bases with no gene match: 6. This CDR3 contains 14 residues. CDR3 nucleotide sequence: TGCGCCAGCAGCTTCGGGACAGGGTTTGGTGAAGCTTTCTTT. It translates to CASSFGTGFGEAFF.

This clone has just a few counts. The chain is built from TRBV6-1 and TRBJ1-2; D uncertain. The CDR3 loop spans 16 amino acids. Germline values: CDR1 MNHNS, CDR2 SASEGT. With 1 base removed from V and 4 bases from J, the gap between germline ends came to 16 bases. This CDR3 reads CASSEESQPKLYGYTF. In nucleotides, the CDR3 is TGTGCCAGCAGTGAAGAGTCACAGCCAAAACTCTATGGCTACACCTTC.

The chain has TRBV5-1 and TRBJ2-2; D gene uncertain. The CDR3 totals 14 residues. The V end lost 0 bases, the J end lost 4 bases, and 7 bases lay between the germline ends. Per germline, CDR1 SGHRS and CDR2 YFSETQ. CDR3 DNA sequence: TGCGCCAGCAGCTTGGTCGGCGGCACCGGGGAGCTGTTTTTT. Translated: CASSLVGGTGELFF.

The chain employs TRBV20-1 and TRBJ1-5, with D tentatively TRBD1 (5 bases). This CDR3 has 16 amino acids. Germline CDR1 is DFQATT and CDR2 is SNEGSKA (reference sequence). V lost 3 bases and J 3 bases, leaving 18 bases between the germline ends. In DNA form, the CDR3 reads TGCAGTGCTAGTGGGCGGTCGGGGGTCGACAATCAGCCCCAGCATTTT. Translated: CSASGRSGVDNQPQHF.

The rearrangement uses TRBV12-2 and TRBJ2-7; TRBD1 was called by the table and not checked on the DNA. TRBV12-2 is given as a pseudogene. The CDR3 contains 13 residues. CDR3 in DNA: TGTGCAAGTCGCTGGGACAGCTATTACGAGCAGTACTTC. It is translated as CASRWDSYYEQYF.

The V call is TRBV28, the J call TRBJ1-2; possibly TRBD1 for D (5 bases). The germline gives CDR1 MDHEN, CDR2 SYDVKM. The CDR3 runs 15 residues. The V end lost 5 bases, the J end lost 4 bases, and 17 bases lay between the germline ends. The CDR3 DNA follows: TGTGCCAGCAGTACCTCACCGCCAGGGTCCTATGGCTACACCTTC. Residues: CASSTSPPGSYGYTF.

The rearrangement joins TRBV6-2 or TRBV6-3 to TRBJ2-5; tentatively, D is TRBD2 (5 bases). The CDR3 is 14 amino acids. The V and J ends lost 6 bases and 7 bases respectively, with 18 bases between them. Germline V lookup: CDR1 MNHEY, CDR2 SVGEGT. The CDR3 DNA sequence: TGTGCCAGCAGCCACCCGCCCATTGGAGGGACCCAGTACTTC. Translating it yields CASSHPPIGGTQYF.

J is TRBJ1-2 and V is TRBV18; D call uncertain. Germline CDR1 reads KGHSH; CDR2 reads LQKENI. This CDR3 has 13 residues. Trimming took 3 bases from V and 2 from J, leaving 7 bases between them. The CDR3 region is CASSPGKNYGYTF. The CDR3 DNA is TGTGCCAGCTCACCGGGCAAGAACTATGGCTACACCTTC. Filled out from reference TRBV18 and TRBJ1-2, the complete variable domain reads NAGVMQNPRHLVRRRGQEARLRCSPMKGHSHVYWYRQLPEEGLKFMVYLQKENIIDESGMPKERFSAEFPKEGPSILRIQQVVRGDSAAYFCASSPGKNYGYTFGSGTRLTVV.

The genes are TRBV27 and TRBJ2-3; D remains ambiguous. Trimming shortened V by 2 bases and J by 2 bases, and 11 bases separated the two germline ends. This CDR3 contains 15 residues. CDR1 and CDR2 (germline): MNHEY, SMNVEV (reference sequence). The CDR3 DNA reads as TGTGCCAGCAGTTTAAATTCCCCCCACACAGATACGCAGTATTTT. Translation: CASSLNSPHTDTQYF.

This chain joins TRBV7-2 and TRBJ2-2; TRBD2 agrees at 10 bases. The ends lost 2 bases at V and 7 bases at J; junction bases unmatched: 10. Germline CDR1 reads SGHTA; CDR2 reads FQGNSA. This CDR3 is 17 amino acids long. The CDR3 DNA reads TGTGCCAGCAGCTTAAGGGCTAGCGGGAGAGGCGGCGGGGAGCTGTTTTTT. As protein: CASSLRASGRGGGELFF. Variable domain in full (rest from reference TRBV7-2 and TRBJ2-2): GAGVSQSPSNKVTEKGKDVELRCDPISGHTALYWYRQSLGQGLEFLIYFQGNSAPDKSGLPSDRFSAERTGGSVSTLTIQRTQQEDSAVYLCASSLRASGRGGGELFFGEGSRLTVL.

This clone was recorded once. The CDR3 sequence: CASSVGPGGGANEKLFF. CDR3 nucleotide sequence: TGTGCCAGCAGCGTAGGACCCGGCGGAGGGGCTAATGAAAAACTGTTTTTT. The chain joins TRBV9 to TRBJ1-4; the D gene is possibly TRBD1 (5 bases). CDR3 length equals 17 residues. The germline gives CDR1 SGDLS, CDR2 YYNGEE. V was cut by 0 bases and J by 3 bases, with 15 bases left in between.

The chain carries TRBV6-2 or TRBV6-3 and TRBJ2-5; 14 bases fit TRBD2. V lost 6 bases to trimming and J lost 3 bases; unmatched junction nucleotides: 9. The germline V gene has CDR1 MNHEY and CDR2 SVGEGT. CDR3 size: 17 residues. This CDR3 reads CASSPALGLAGEETQYF. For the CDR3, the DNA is TGTGCCAGCAGCCCTGCTCTGGGACTAGCGGGAGAAGAGACCCAGTACTTC.

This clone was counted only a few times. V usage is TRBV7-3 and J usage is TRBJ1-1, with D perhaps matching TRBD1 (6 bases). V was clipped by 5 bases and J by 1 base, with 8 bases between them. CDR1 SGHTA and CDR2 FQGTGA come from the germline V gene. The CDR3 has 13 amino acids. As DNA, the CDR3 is TGTGCCAGCAGCGCGGACAGGAACACTGAAGCTTTCTTT. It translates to CASSADRNTEAFF.

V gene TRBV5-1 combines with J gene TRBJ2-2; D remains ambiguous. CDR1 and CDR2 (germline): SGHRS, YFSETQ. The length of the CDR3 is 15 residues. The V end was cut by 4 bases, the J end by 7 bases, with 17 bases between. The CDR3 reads CASSLQPGMDGELFF. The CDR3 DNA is TGCGCCAGCAGCCTTCAGCCAGGCATGGACGGGGAGCTGTTTTTT.

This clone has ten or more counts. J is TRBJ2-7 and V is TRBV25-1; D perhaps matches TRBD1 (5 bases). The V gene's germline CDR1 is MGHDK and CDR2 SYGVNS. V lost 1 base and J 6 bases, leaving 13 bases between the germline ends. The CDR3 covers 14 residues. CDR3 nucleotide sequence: TGTGCCAGCAGTGAATCTGGCAGGGCGGTCGAGCAGTACTTC. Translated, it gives CASSESGRAVEQYF.

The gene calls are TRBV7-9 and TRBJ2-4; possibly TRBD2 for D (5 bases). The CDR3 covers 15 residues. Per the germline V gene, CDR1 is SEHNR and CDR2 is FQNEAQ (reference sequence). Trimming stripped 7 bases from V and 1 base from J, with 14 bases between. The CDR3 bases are TGTGCCAGCACCCCACCTCCGGGGGCCAAAAACATTCAGTACTTC. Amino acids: CASTPPPGAKNIQYF.

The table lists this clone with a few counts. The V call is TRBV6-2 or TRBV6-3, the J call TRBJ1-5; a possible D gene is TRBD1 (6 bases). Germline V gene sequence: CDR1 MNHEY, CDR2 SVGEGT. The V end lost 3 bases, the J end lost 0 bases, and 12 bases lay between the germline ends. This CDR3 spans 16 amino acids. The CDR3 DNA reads TGTGCCAGCAGTTATCGGGGGGCGGGTAGCAATCAGCCCCAGCATTTT. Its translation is CASSYRGAGSNQPQHF.

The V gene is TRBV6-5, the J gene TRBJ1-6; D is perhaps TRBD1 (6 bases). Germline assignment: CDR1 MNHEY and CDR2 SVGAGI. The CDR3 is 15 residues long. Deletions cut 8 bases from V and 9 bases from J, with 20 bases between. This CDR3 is CASANPRGGPSPLHF. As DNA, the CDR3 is TGTGCCAGCGCAAACCCACGGGGGGGGCCTTCACCCCTCCACTTT.